The present TCR beta chain was sequenced within a study of shared clonotypes between healthy human individuals (dated by TCRdb to the early 2020s). A note on the overall study: The cohort included a few men and two women between 18 and 49 years of age. For each donor, CD4 naive and CD4 memory were each given three plates, CD8 naive was given two plates, and CD8 memory was given one plate. Blood TCR repertoires of about five healthy adults were deeply sequenced to estimate repertoire size and the extent of clonotype sharing between individuals. To increase sequencing depth and limit assay-specific biases, different laboratories used diverse techniques to prepare libraries and sequence TCR repertoires. Between about 0.85 and 9.5 billion PBMCs per donor were obtained by leukapheresis. Overall study results and their limits: Only blood was sampled, and tissue TCR repertoires likely differ from those in blood. Clonotypes shared by all four sorted-subset donors showed higher generation probabilities than non-shared clonotypes. Naive subsets generally had larger estimated clonotype richness than memory subsets. Because the study included a small number of donors, the genetic and exposure-history diversity represented was limited. Pairwise subsampling indicated that sequencing depth was expected to affect the degree of clonotype sharing among donors. When a few donors were compared, the shared fraction of clonotypes was 5% to 6.5% for naive CD4, around 3.6% for naive CD8, 2% to 2.5% for memory CD4, and 0.35% to 0.4% for memory CD8. Incomplete sequencing was indicated by rarefaction of sorted-subset datasets, despite the large sequencing depth.

Taken from cysteine to phenylalanine, the CDR3 has 19 residues. Left in the record is the CDR3 DNA by itself, 57 bases read in frame from the first base. V loses 1 base, J loses 5 bases, and the germline ends lie 24 bases apart. Reading the germline V gene gives CDR1 MGHRA and CDR2 YSYEKL. CD8 naive samples consisted of CD45RO-negative cells that were positively selected for CCR7, yielding a CD45RA+CCR7+ population without TemRA cells. Donors were healthy HIV-negative adults with no recently reported acute infections or vaccinations. Every donor was a Caucasian adult residing in Nashville, Tennessee, USA. Blood was obtained by leukapheresis, after which PBMCs were separated by Ficoll-Histopaque density gradient centrifugation and cryopreserved in liquid nitrogen vapor phase. Analytical flow cytometry was used to check the purity and quantity of every magnetically sorted T cell population. Genomic DNA was isolated from each sorted fraction and quantified by UV absorbance on a Nanodrop 2000c.

Remarks on this clone: Its target antigen remains unknown. No much larger clone exists at a distance of one base, and base qualities are not known.

Using the deep immunoSEQ assay, TCR CDR3 regions were amplified from genomic DNA by multiplex PCR. Extracted genomic DNA from each cell subset was spread evenly across all wells of several immunoSEQ 96-well plates, with each plate serving as a replicate. For sorted subsets, each replicate PCR was loaded with about 0.2 ug genomic DNA, equivalent to 30,000 or so T cell genomes. Purified libraries were quantified with a Qubit 3.0 fluorometer, sized on a Bioanalyzer 2100, and re-quantified with the KAPA Library Quantification kit. Each immunoSEQ 96-well plate was sequenced on its own single-read 150-cycle Illumina NextSeq 550 flow cell. The study's own analysis went as follows. Because the immunoSEQ output held only junctional sequences and lacked quality scores, the filtering could not match the filtering applied to full-length reads. To assign V/J genes and CDR3, sequences were annotated against IMGT germline references using PyIR, a Python wrapper for IgBLAST v1.9. Reads were removed for weak V/J assignments (E-value above 1e-6), missing CDR3, stop codons, out-of-frame junctions, or ambiguous translated residues. A V3J clonotype was defined by an identical inferred V gene, J gene, and CDR3 amino acid sequence. The percentage overlap between two repertoires was calculated by dividing the number of shared unique clonotypes by the size of the smaller repertoire. Three approaches were used to assess repertoire richness: RTK rarefaction, the Chao1 estimator, and Recon v2.1 estimates of unobserved clonotypes. For all TCRbeta clonotypes obtained by the gDNA method from several donors, generation probabilities were computed with OLGA. In its TCRdb copy, this immuneACCESS table keeps in-frame sequences only and misses some clones. Where compared with another copy, unresolved V genes explain less than half of these, and the others have no known cause. Clone size and V and J calls were adopted from that table, with D and trimming inferred from the DNA. For this sample there are about 2.1 million clones; around 93% appear just once. Roughly 1.8% of the sample is taken by the ten largest.

Here the chain combines TRBV4-1 and TRBJ2-1; the D gene is possibly TRBD1 or TRBD2, each agreeing over 6 bases. The TCR originated in a man aged 18 to 29 in good health. Some clones in this sample may be carry-over from other donors' samples. Sequences were obtained from naive CD8+ T cells from PBMCs. The cell subset or site label for this specimen denotes: CD45RA+CCR7+. CDR3 loop: CASSQVSSGEGGQDNEQFF. In nucleotides, the sequence is TGCGCCAGCAGCCAAGTTTCGTCAGGGGAAGGGGGGCAGGACAATGAGCAGTTCTTC.